This T cell receptor beta chain was recovered during a study of chronic HIV infection and antiretroviral therapy. TCRdb reanalysed the 5' RACE reads using MiXCR and keeps one entry per CDR3 protein. Of tens of thousands of distinct CDR3 sequences listed, about 9.6% were seen once; the top ten hold less than 3%. This clonotype was observed many times. This TCR was recovered from an adult who had HIV and had not received antiretroviral therapy, or was an uninfected healthy control (not recorded which). Sequencing was performed on peripheral blood.

For the CDR3, the DNA is TGTGCCAGCAGCCAGCAGGGATCAGGAGAGACCCAGTACTTC. It codes for CASSQQGSGETQYF. The chain couples TRBV3-1 to TRBJ2-5, with a possible D match to TRBD1 (5 bases). CDR1 is LGHDT, CDR2 YNNKEL, per germline (reference sequence). Trimming removed 3 bases at V and 4 bases at J, with 12 bases between. The CDR3 loop spans 14 amino acids.